Sequencing of this T cell receptor beta chain was carried out in a study of T cell repertoires in Merkel cell carcinoma (dated by TCRdb to the late 2010s). A note on the overall study: The study excluded patients who had received intralesional immunotherapy or systemic immune checkpoint blockade before the biopsy. To be included, a subject needed both a diagnosis of MCPyV-positive Merkel cell carcinoma and tumor-infiltrating lymphocytes that had been successfully expanded in vitro. Tetramer sorting, cloning and paired TCR sequencing of expanded tumor-infiltrating lymphocytes were first used to define MCPyV-specific clonotypes. What the authors observed across the whole study: The study did not examine normal tissue biopsies.

Study subjects had biopsy-confirmed Merkel cell carcinoma that was MCPyV-positive, and every subject had positive serum antibodies to T-antigen. Six or seven adjacent 10-micron frozen tumor sections were used for genomic DNA extraction without cell sorting or culture. About 5 x 5 x 5 mm of tumor biopsy tissue was frozen in optimal cutting temperature compound. Hematoxylin and eosin scout sections confirmed abundant Merkel cell carcinoma and infiltrating cells in the frozen biopsy. A remark on this clone: Its binding antigen is unknown. Base quality data are lacking; no much larger clone is found one base away.

Cut back by 2 bases and 5 bases, the V and J ends lie 13 bases apart. Reading the germline V gene gives CDR1 MNHEY and CDR2 SVGEGT. The CDR3 holds 14 amino acids from the cysteine to the phenylalanine. Of the read, only the CDR3 DNA is kept; its 42 bases are in frame from base 1. The immunoSEQ assay was used for TRB CDR3 sequencing and data processing of tumor genomic DNA. The immuneACCESS repertoire file appears here via TCRdb, limited to in-frame rearrangements. These files lack a portion of the clones; in checked studies, under half of the deficit traces to unresolved V genes, and the cause of the others is not known. The sample table shows more than 12,000 clones, and under 85% are seen once. Approximately 17% of the sample is held by the ten biggest clonotypes.

The chain is made from TRBV6-2 or TRBV6-3 and TRBJ2-7; TRBD1 is a possible D gene, resting on 6 matching bases. The sample comprised tumor tissue. This receptor was taken from an adult with Merkel cell carcinoma. The nucleotide sequence reads as follows: TGTGCCAGCAGTTACCTCGAAAGGGGGAACGAGCAGTACTTC. It translates to CASSYLERGNEQYF.